The 22 T cell receptor beta chains listed next were all sequenced from one sample in a study of tumour-infiltrating T cells in Burkitt lymphoma (TCRdb year 2020). The library relied on the immunoSEQ multiplex PCR assay. Entries here come from immuneACCESS through TCRdb and include only in-frame sequences with V and J called. Some clones fail to appear in such tables; in the studies checked, an unresolved V gene covers under half of the shortfall, and the cause of the remainder is unknown. The sample table lists about 50,000 clones, roughly 30% of them with a count of one. The ten most abundant clones make up around 2.9% of the sample. Source material: tumor tissue. The receptor source for this set is a human donor with Burkitt lymphoma.

CDR3: CATSRGGRSQETQYF. The CDR3 DNA reads as TGTGCCACCAGCAGGGGGGGCCGTAGTCAAGAGACCCAGTACTTC. The V and J genes are TRBV15 and TRBJ2-5, with D perhaps TRBD1 or TRBD2 (6 bases each). Trimming stripped 3 bases from V and 2 bases from J, with 13 bases between. CDR1 and CDR2 from the germline V gene are LNHNV and YYDKDF (reference sequence). The CDR3 is 15 residues long.

This rearrangement joins TRBV30 to TRBJ2-7, with a tentative D call TRBD1 (6 bases). Germline V CDR1 and CDR2: GTSNPN, SVGIG (reference sequence). V was cut by 3 bases and J by 0 bases, with 9 bases left in between. The CDR3 sequence is 13 residues long. The CDR3 spells CAWRRTVSYEQYF. DNA for the CDR3: TGTGCCTGGAGGAGGACAGTCTCCTACGAGCAGTACTTC.

The table lists this clone with a few counts. The chain recombines TRBV2 with TRBJ2-2; D is perhaps TRBD2 (6 bases). Per the germline V gene, CDR1 is SNHLY and CDR2 is FYNNEI. Trimming stripped 3 bases from V and 0 bases from J, with 11 bases between. This CDR3 contains 16 residues. The CDR3: CASSEWAGTNTGELFF. For the CDR3, the DNA is TGTGCCAGCAGTGAGTGGGCGGGAACGAACACCGGGGAGCTGTTTTTT.

The chain employs TRBV2 and TRBJ1-1; D is undetermined. The CDR3 spans 12 residues. Trimming stripped 4 bases from V and 5 bases from J, with 8 bases between. Germline V lookup: CDR1 SNHLY, CDR2 FYNNEI. CDR3 in amino acids: CASSVVETEAFF. The CDR3 DNA sequence: TGTGCCAGCAGTGTGGTGGAGACTGAAGCTTTCTTT.

This chain uses TRBV5-1 with TRBJ2-5; 7 bases line up with TRBD1. V lost 4 bases and J lost 1; bases outside the gene matches: 7. This CDR3 region has 15 residues. Germline-derived CDR1 and CDR2 are SGHRS and YFSETQ. The CDR3: CASSVSGTAQETQYF. CDR3 in DNA: TGCGCCAGCAGCGTATCAGGGACAGCCCAAGAGACCCAGTACTTC.

V and J are TRBV4-3 and TRBJ2-5; the D call may be TRBD1 or TRBD2 (5 bases each). Trimming cost V 1 base and J 1 base, with 10 bases left between them. The CDR3 contains 15 residues. The V gene's germline CDR1 is LGHNA and CDR2 YSLEER. This CDR3 is CASSQGLGTQETQYF. CDR3 sequence (DNA): TGCGCCAGCAGCCAAGGTCTCGGGACCCAAGAGACCCAGTACTTC.

The chain joins TRBV30 to TRBJ2-5; D is uncertain. In germline, CDR1 is GTSNPN, CDR2 SVGIG (reference sequence). The ends were cut back, 2 bases at V and 1 base at J, with 14 bases in the middle. CDR3 length: 15 residues. CDR3 in DNA: TGTGCCTGGAGTTCGTATCGACTGGCCCAAGAGACCCAGTACTTC. Protein: CAWSSYRLAQETQYF.

This chain connects TRBV5-1 to TRBJ2-1, with D possibly being TRBD1 (6 bases). Germline lookup yields CDR1 SGHRS and CDR2 YFSETQ. The CDR3 is 14 amino acids. V lost 8 bases and J lost 2, with 14 bases in between. CDR3 in amino acids: CASTTGNPYNEQFF. The CDR3, as DNA: TGCGCCAGTACAACAGGGAACCCCTACAATGAGCAGTTCTTC.

This clone came up a few times. The rearrangement joins TRBV23-1 to TRBJ2-1, with D maybe TRBD2 (5 bases). TRBV23-1 is placed among ORFs of uncertain function. The CDR3 is made up of 15 amino acids. V lost 7 bases to trimming and J lost 0 bases, with 13 bases between them. The CDR3: CASNQTKSSYNEQFF. The CDR3 DNA reads TGCGCCAGCAATCAGACTAAAAGCTCCTACAATGAGCAGTTCTTC.

This rearrangement joins TRBV28 to TRBJ1-2, with 7 bases identical to TRBD1. In germline, CDR1 is MDHEN, CDR2 SYDVKM. The junction had 5 bases not matched to a gene; V was cut back by 2 bases and J by 5 bases. This CDR3 is built from 14 residues. The CDR3 coding sequence is TGTGCCAGCAGTTTAGGCGCAGGGGGGTATGGCTACACCTTC. Encoded protein: CASSLGAGGYGYTF.

This clone has only a few counts. V is TRBV23-1 and J is TRBJ1-1, with D maybe TRBD1 (5 bases). TRBV23-1 is an ORF, with its function uncertain. There are 15 residues in the CDR3. V was shortened by 2 bases and J by 5 bases, with 15 bases between the two germline ends. The CDR3 spells CASSQQGRDITEAFF. For the CDR3, the DNA is TGCGCCAGCAGTCAACAGGGTAGAGATATAACTGAAGCTTTCTTT.

The chain combines TRBV6-1 with TRBJ2-7; tentative D call: TRBD1 (5 bases). V shed 2 bases and J shed 6 bases, with 5 bases lying between them. Germline V gives CDR1 MNHNS, CDR2 SASEGT. The CDR3 extends over 11 amino acids. The chain's CDR3 is CASSERGEQYF. The CDR3 bases are TGTGCCAGCAGTGAAAGGGGCGAGCAGTACTTC.

The rearrangement uses TRBV27 and TRBJ2-3, with unresolved D. CDR1 is MNHEY and CDR2 is SMNVEV in the germline V gene (reference sequence). The V gene lost 0 bases and the J gene lost 0 bases, with 4 bases spanning the gap. The CDR3 extends over 14 amino acids. CDR3 sequence (DNA): TGTGCCAGCAGTTTATCTATTAGCACAGATACGCAGTATTTT. As protein: CASSLSISTDTQYF.

In its sample, this clone was seen once. This chain connects TRBV18 to TRBJ1-2, with a tentative D call TRBD1 (5 bases). The CDR3 consists of 15 residues. V shed 6 bases and J shed 4 bases, with 18 bases lying between them. CDR1 KGHSH and CDR2 LQKENI come from the germline V gene. CDR3: CASSPRTIATYGYTF. For the CDR3, the DNA is TGTGCCAGCTCGCCCCGGACAATCGCGACCTATGGCTACACCTTC.

The CDR3 protein is CASSQGLAGMGRETQYF. The CDR3 bases are TGTGCCAGCAGCCAGGGACTAGCGGGGATGGGGAGAGAGACCCAGTACTTC. The chain joins TRBV14 to TRBJ2-5; TRBD2 matches at 13 bases. CDR3 length equals 17 residues. Germline CDR1 and CDR2: SGHDN and FVKESK. The V segment lost 3 bases and the J segment 4 bases; nucleotides outside the gene matches: 8.

This clone was seen a handful of times. This sequence joins TRBV15 and TRBJ1-1, with D tentatively TRBD1 (5 bases). V lost 1 base to trimming and J lost 7 bases, with 10 bases between them. CDR3 length: 13 residues. Germline loops: CDR1 LNHNV, CDR2 YYDKDF (reference sequence). CDR3: CATSRGGEDEAFF. CDR3 coding DNA: TGTGCCACCAGCAGAGGAGGGGAGGATGAAGCTTTCTTT.

The sample holds a few counts of this clone. V usage is TRBV5-4 and J usage is TRBJ1-4; TRBD1 aligns across 8 bases. V lost 4 bases to trimming and J lost 2 bases; unmatched junction nucleotides: 7. The CDR3 length is 16 residues. CDR1 SGHNT and CDR2 YYREEE come from the germline V gene (reference sequence). CDR3 DNA sequence: TGTGCCAGCAGCAGACAGGGGAGGGGGACTAATGAAAAACTGTTTTTT. It translates to CASSRQGRGTNEKLFF. The variable domain in full, completed from reference TRBV5-4 and TRBJ1-4, reads ETGVTQSPTHLIKTRGQQVTLRCSSQSGHNTVSWYQQALGQGPQFIFQYYREEENGRGNFPPRFSGLQFPNYSSELNVNALELDDSALYLCASSRQGRGTNEKLFFGSGTQLSVL.

This clone turned up a few times. The chain recombines TRBV7-9 with TRBJ1-5, with 9 positions matching TRBD1. With 5 bases clipped from V and 9 bases from J, the junction kept 8 bases outside the gene matches. CDR3 length: 14 residues. CDR1 and CDR2 (germline): SEHNR, FQNEAQ (reference sequence). This chain's CDR3 is CASSTGQGSGPQHF. The CDR3 region has the DNA TGTGCCAGCAGCACGGGACAGGGTTCGGGGCCCCAGCATTTT.

Worth noting for this clone: One end of the junction varies from germline; a read error may be responsible. The CDR3 DNA is TGTGCCAGCAGAGCTCAGAAGTCGCCTCTCTTT. It yields the protein CASRAQKSPLF. This sequence joins TRBV2 and TRBJ1-1; D gene uncertain. This CDR3 comprises 11 residues. Germline V gives CDR1 SNHLY, CDR2 FYNNEI.

This clone was found a few times. This chain links TRBV7-6 with TRBJ1-5, with D possibly being TRBD1 (5 bases). The CDR3 extends over 14 amino acids. V lost 1 base to trimming and J lost 2 bases, with 6 bases between them. Germline assignment: CDR1 SGHVS and CDR2 FNYEAQ. CDR3 sequence reads: CASSLEQGNQPQHF. Written as DNA, the CDR3 is TGTGCCAGCAGCTTAGAACAGGGCAATCAGCCCCAGCATTTT.

This clone came up a few times. V and J are TRBV19 and TRBJ1-5, with a possible D match to TRBD1 (5 bases). Germline V gene data show CDR1 as LNHDA and CDR2 as SQIVND (reference sequence). V was pared by 1 base and J by 6 bases, with 10 bases between. This CDR3 comprises 14 residues. CDR3 DNA: TGTGCCAGTAGTATAGGGGGGAAAGGTCAGCCCCAGCATTTT. Amino acid sequence: CASSIGGKGQPQHF.

This chain joins TRBV5-1 and TRBJ1-2; a possible D gene is TRBD1 (6 bases). This CDR3 region has 14 residues. Germline V gene sequence: CDR1 SGHRS, CDR2 YFSETQ. Trimming pared 4 bases from V and 8 bases from J, leaving 18 bases between. The CDR3 DNA sequence: TGCGCCAGCAGCCCCGGTGGGGGGGGCGAGGGCTACACCTTC. Protein product: CASSPGGGGEGYTF.